One T cell receptor beta chain is described in this entry. The same CDR3 is also encoded by other DNA sequences in this sample. CDR1 is MNHEY and CDR2 is SVGAGI in the germline V gene. The ends lost 0 bases at V and 4 bases at J; junction bases unmatched: 8. The CDR3 has 16 residues. The data derive from a study of blood T cell repertoires in COVID-19. For the study at large: There were acute and convalescent COVID-19 samples, and they came from the United States, Italy and Spain. The cDNA or gDNA used as material had been derived from T cells, B-cell-depleted T cells, or PBMCs.

Authors' analysis steps: Using reference gene primer amplification, nucleated cell counts were estimated. The table came from immunoSEQ multiplex PCR; TCRdb's copy has only in-frame clones and leaves some out. V and J calls plus clone size are reproduced from that table; the DNA served to infer D and trimming. The sample has some 70,000 clones, more than 70% seen once; the top ten hold more than 6.5%. The gene calls are TRBV6-5 and TRBJ1-2, with TRBD1 matching over 7 bases. Sequencing was carried out using peripheral blood. The TCR originated in a man aged 50 to 59 with active COVID-19. CDR3 residues: CASSYSRTGGGYGYTF. The DNA of the CDR3 is TGTGCCAGCAGTTACTCACGGACAGGTGGTGGCTATGGCTACACCTTC.